This passage covers 13 T cell receptor beta chains from one sample sequenced in a study of blood T cell repertoires in COVID-19. Produced via immunoSEQ multiplex PCR; TCRdb's table is partial and in-frame only. This repertoire shows 390,000 or so clones, roughly 90% found once; its top ten account for 1.4%. The specimen sequenced was peripheral blood. All receptors derive from a woman under 40 with active or convalescent COVID-19.

The chain carries TRBV7-7 and TRBJ2-5; 11 positions match TRBD2. Germline CDR1 SSHAT, CDR2 FNYEAQ (reference sequence). V shed 5 bases, J shed 1 base, and the junction held 3 bases outside the gene matches. The CDR3 is 15 amino acids. CDR3 DNA: TGTGCCAGCAGCCCGCTAGCGGGGGGCCAAGAGACCCAGTACTTC. Its translation is CASSPLAGGQETQYF.

The chain uses TRBV29-1 and TRBJ2-2; D is perhaps TRBD1 (5 bases). Germline-derived CDR1 and CDR2 are SQVTM and ANQGSEA. Trimming removed 5 bases from V and 0 bases from J, with 10 bases in between. This CDR3 comprises 14 residues. This CDR3 is CSVQVTANTGELFF. As DNA, the CDR3 is TGCAGCGTTCAGGTGACAGCGAACACCGGGGAGCTGTTTTTT.

This sequence joins TRBV6-5 and TRBJ2-7; the D gene is possibly TRBD1 (6 bases). Trimming pared 6 bases from V and 9 bases from J, leaving 18 bases between. The germline gives CDR1 MNHEY, CDR2 SVGAGI. This CDR3 is built from 13 residues. The CDR3 region is CASSQHSQGRQYF. The CDR3 bases are TGTGCCAGCAGCCAGCACTCACAGGGTAGGCAGTACTTC.

This chain links TRBV9 with TRBJ1-2; 7 bases are a match to TRBD1. V was pared by 0 bases and J by 0 bases, with 2 bases of the junction left unmatched. CDR3 length: 15 residues. Germline loops: CDR1 SGDLS, CDR2 YYNGEE. Here the CDR3 DNA reads TGTGCCAGCAGCGTAGGGACAGGAGCTAACTATGGCTACACCTTC. This encodes CASSVGTGANYGYTF.

Here the CDR3 DNA reads TGCGCCAGCAGCTTGGTTCAGGGAGGTACCTACGAGCAGTACTTC. It specifies CASSLVQGGTYEQYF. This sequence joins TRBV5-1 and TRBJ2-7; tentative D call: TRBD2 (6 bases). With 0 bases removed from V and 2 bases from J, the gap between germline ends came to 12 bases. Germline assignment: CDR1 SGHRS and CDR2 YFSETQ. CDR3 length: 15 amino acids.

This clone was detected many times. The CDR3 DNA follows: TGTGCCAGTAGTATAGAGGGCAGGTCAAAAGCTTTCTTT. This codes for CASSIEGRSKAFF. The rearrangement uses TRBV19 and TRBJ1-1; D not certain. The CDR3 length is 13 residues. Trimming removed 0 bases from V and 9 bases from J, with 11 bases in between. In germline, CDR1 is LNHDA, CDR2 SQIVND (reference sequence).

The V call is TRBV2, the J call TRBJ1-5, with D possibly TRBD1 on 5 matching bases. Between the trimmed V and J ends, which lost 6 bases and 6 bases, there was a span of 9 bases. The CDR3 contains 12 residues. Per germline, CDR1 SNHLY and CDR2 FYNNEI. CDR3 loop: CASRTAPQPQHF. The DNA for the CDR3 is TGTGCCAGCAGGACAGCCCCTCAGCCCCAGCATTTT.

The rearrangement uses TRBV2 and TRBJ1-6; tentatively, D is TRBD1 (6 bases). This CDR3 is built from 15 residues. The V end was cut by 4 bases, the J end by 5 bases, with 12 bases between. Germline loops: CDR1 SNHLY, CDR2 FYNNEI. This CDR3 is CASSVQGRDNSPLHF. In DNA, the CDR3 is TGTGCCAGCAGTGTACAGGGCAGGGATAATTCACCCCTCCACTTT.

The V call is TRBV4-1, the J call TRBJ2-5, with D possibly matching TRBD1 (6 bases). Germline values: CDR1 MGHRA, CDR2 YSYEKL. CDR3 size: 18 residues. V shed 6 bases and J shed 0 bases, with 23 bases lying between them. CDR3 coding DNA: TGCGCCAGCAGGCGGAGGCCTGGGGGCGGACAGTACCAAGAGACCCAGTACTTC. Translation: CASRRRPGGGQYQETQYF.

The chain joins TRBV6-5 to TRBJ2-7, with TRBD1 matching over 7 bases. The germline gives CDR1 MNHEY, CDR2 SVGAGI. The CDR3 is 13 residues long. The V segment lost 6 bases and the J segment 3 bases; nucleotides outside the gene matches: 5. For the CDR3, the DNA is TGTGCCAGCAGCAGGACAGGCCGCTACGAGCAGTACTTC. It codes for CASSRTGRYEQYF.

This clone was detected only a few times. The chain combines TRBV7-2 with TRBJ1-6; possible D gene TRBD1, 5 bases. The CDR3 runs 15 residues. Germline CDR1 and CDR2: SGHTA and FQGNSA. V lost 5 bases, J lost 7 bases, and 15 bases lay in between. The CDR3, as DNA: TGTGCCAGCAGCACCGCAGGGATGGTGAATTCACCCCTCCACTTT. Protein product: CASSTAGMVNSPLHF.

The chain has TRBV18 and TRBJ1-4; D is undetermined. Germline lookup yields CDR1 KGHSH and CDR2 LQKENI. The CDR3 has 11 residues. Trimming stripped 5 bases from V and 8 bases from J, with 6 bases between. CDR3 nucleotides: TGTGCCAGCTCATCGACAGAAAAACTGTTTTTT. It yields the protein CASSSTEKLFF. Full variable domain (outside the CDR3, taken from reference TRBV18 and TRBJ1-4): NAGVMQNPRHLVRRRGQEARLRCSPMKGHSHVYWYRQLPEEGLKFMVYLQKENIIDESGMPKERFSAEFPKEGPSILRIQQVVRGDSAAYFCASSSTEKLFFGSGTQLSVL.

CDR3 sequence reads: CASSPPAGTDTQYF. CDR3 in DNA: TGTGCCAGCTCACCACCGGCGGGGACGGATACGCAGTATTTT. The rearrangement uses TRBV18 and TRBJ2-3; tentative D call: TRBD2 (6 bases). This CDR3 contains 14 residues. Between the trimmed V and J ends, which lost 0 bases and 6 bases, there was a span of 10 bases. Germline V gene sequence: CDR1 KGHSH, CDR2 LQKENI.